What follows is one TCR beta chain and its context. TCRdb's table, derived via immunoSEQ multiplex PCR, lists solely in-frame clones and lacks some. The table has approximately 37,000 clones, around three quarters seen once. The CDR3 sequence is 13 residues long. Trimming left V 2 bases short and J 8 bases short, with 9 bases between. Germline V gene data show CDR1 as LNHDA and CDR2 as SQIVND (reference sequence). The data derive from a study of OX40 agonist ivuxolimab in advanced cancers. Study-wide background: Treatment of patients was with ivuxolimab, an agonistic anti-OX40 (CD134) antibody. Dose-escalation patients suffered from hepatocellular carcinoma, melanoma, renal cell or head and neck cancer.

This chain uses TRBV19 with TRBJ1-4; D uncertain. This sequence originates from an adult with an advanced solid tumor such as melanoma, head and neck, liver or kidney cancer. Specimen: CD4+ or CD8+ T cells sorted from blood, collected in a trial of the OX40 agonist ivuxolimab. The CDR3 loop is CASSIHGEEKLFF. The CDR3 nucleotides are TGTGCCAGTAGTATACACGGCGAGGAAAAACTGTTTTTT.